This TCR beta chain was recovered during a study of human T cells and chemical hapten exposure. For the study at large: DPC (0.01%) was patch tested on the upper back and read at 6 days.

The time point here: patch test 1, 2 weeks after DPC sensitization. The treatment is: therapeutic diphenylcyclopropenone sensitization with weekly scalp DPC. This CDR3 region has 13 residues. Germline V gene lookup returns CDR1 SQVTM and CDR2 ANQGSEA. The ends were cut back, 0 bases at V and 4 bases at J, with 9 bases in the middle. Using its own MiXCR run on the RACE reads, TCRdb lists one record per CDR3 protein. The table has 150,000 to 200,000 distinct CDR3 sequences, more than 12% seen once. Note on this clonotype: Its target is unknown.

Broader study findings: Expanded TCRs created a significantly greater count of big CDR3 similarity clusters than controls did.

The source of this sequence is a woman aged 25 to 39 with alopecia areata. Some clones in this sample may be carry-over from other donors' samples. The sequences come from whole blood, collected in connection with sensitization to the hapten diphenylcyclopropenone (DPC). The chain combines TRBV29-1 with TRBJ2-5; D not resolved. This CDR3 reads CSVEEGAGETQYF. The DNA of the CDR3 is TGCAGCGTTGAAGAAGGAGCAGGAGAGACCCAGTACTTC.